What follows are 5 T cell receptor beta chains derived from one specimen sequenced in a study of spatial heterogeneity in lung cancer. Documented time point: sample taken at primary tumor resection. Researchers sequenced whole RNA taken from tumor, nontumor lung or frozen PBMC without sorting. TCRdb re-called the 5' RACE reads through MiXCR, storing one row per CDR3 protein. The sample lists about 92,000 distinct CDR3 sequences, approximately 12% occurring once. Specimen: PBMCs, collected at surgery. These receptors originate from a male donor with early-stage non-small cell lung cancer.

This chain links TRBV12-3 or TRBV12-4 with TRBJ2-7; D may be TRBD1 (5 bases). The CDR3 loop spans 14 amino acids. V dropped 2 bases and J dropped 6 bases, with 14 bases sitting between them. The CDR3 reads CASSLWIQDGEQYF. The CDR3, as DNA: TGTGCCAGCAGTTTATGGATACAGGACGGCGAGCAGTACTTC.

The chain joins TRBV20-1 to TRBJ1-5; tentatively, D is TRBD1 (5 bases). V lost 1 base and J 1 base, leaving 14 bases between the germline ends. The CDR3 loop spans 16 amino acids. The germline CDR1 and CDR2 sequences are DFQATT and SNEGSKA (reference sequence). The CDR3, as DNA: TGCAGTGCTAGAGCCCGGGGGAGGGACAGCAATCAGCCCCAGCATTTT. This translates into CSARARGRDSNQPQHF.

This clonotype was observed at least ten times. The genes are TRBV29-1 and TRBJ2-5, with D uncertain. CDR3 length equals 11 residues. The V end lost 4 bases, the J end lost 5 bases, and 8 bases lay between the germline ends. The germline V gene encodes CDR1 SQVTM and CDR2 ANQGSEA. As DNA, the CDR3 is TGCAGCGTTGTTCCCAGCGAGACCCAGTACTTC. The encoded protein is CSVVPSETQYF.

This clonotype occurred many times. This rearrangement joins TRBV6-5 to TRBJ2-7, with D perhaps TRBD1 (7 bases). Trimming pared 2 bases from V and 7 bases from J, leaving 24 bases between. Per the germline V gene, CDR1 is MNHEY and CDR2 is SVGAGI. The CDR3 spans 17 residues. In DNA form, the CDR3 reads TGTGCCAGCAGTTACCGAGGAGGGGGCGAATCACTTGGAGAGCAGTACTTC. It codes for CASSYRGGGESLGEQYF.

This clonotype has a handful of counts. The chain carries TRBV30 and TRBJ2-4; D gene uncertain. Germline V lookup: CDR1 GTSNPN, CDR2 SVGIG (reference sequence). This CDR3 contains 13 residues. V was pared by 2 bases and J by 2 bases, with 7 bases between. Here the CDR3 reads CAWSPGSKNIQYF. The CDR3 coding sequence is TGTGCCTGGAGTCCAGGCTCCAAAAACATTCAGTACTTC.